The 21 T cell receptor beta chains below were found in one sample sequenced in a study of T cells in Graves' hyperthyroidism and ophthalmopathy. Amplified TCR beta CDR3 regions came from RNA transcripts. First-round RT-PCR targeting the TCR CDR3 was performed with the HTBI primer set. TCRdb reprocessed the multiplex PCR reads via MiXCR and lists one record per CDR3 protein. The sample includes approximately 600,000 distinct CDR3 sequences, approximately 14% of them seen just once. Sequencing was done on a sample of blood. These TCRs come from a woman aged 30 to 39 with Graves' hyperthyroidism that later progressed to Graves' ophthalmopathy.

This clonotype has a count of ten or more. The V and J genes are TRBV12-5 and TRBJ2-7; TRBD1 might be the D (6 bases). This CDR3 spans 16 amino acids. CDR1 LGHNT and CDR2 FRNRAP come from the germline V gene. The V gene lost 0 bases and the J gene lost 4 bases, with 16 bases spanning the gap. The CDR3 sequence is CASGLVFTRQVYEQYF. CDR3 sequence (DNA): TGTGCTAGTGGTTTGGTATTCACCCGACAGGTTTACGAGCAGTACTTC.

This sequence joins TRBV7-9 and TRBJ2-1; D gene uncertain. Germline loops: CDR1 SEHNR, CDR2 FQNEAQ (reference sequence). V dropped 1 base and J dropped 4 bases, with 8 bases sitting between them. The CDR3 covers 14 residues. CDR3 amino acids: CASSLGILYNEQFF. CDR3 bases: TGTGCCAGCAGCTTAGGCATCTTGTACAATGAGCAGTTCTTC. Looking up the rest from reference TRBV7-9 and TRBJ2-1 gives the full variable domain: DTGVSQNPRHKITKRGQNVTFRCDPISEHNRLYWYRQTLGQGPEFLTYFQNEAQLEKSRLLSDRFSAERPKGSFSTLEIQRTEQGDSAMYLCASSLGILYNEQFFGPGTRLTVL.

This clonotype was detected ten times or more. V usage is TRBV2 and J usage is TRBJ2-2, with D perhaps matching TRBD1 (5 bases). CDR1 and CDR2 (germline): SNHLY, FYNNEI. The V end was cut by 6 bases, the J end by 0 bases, with 20 bases between. CDR3 size: 18 residues. This CDR3 is CASSPSQGVIANTGELFF. In nucleotides, the CDR3 is TGTGCCAGCAGCCCCTCACAAGGGGTCATCGCGAACACCGGGGAGCTGTTTTTT.

The CDR3 bases are TGTGCCAGCAGCGGGGTTAGAGCCTACAATGAGCAGTTCTTC. It encodes CASSGVRAYNEQFF. V usage is TRBV7-2 and J usage is TRBJ2-1, with D hard to call. Trimming shortened V by 5 bases and J by 2 bases, and 10 bases separated the two germline ends. The CDR3 has 14 amino acids. The germline V gene encodes CDR1 SGHTA and CDR2 FQGNSA.

This clonotype has at least ten counts. The chain combines TRBV7-3 with TRBJ1-1; 9 nucleotides align to TRBD1. The length of the CDR3 is 14 residues. V lost 5 bases to trimming and J lost 3 bases; unmatched junction nucleotides: 4. Germline V CDR1 and CDR2: SGHTA, FQGTGA. The CDR3 DNA follows: TGTGCCAGCAGCATACAGGGGGCTGACACTGAAGCTTTCTTT. It yields the protein CASSIQGADTEAFF.

The table lists this clonotype with many counts. CDR3 residues: CASSLQQMNTEAFF. CDR3 sequence (DNA): TGTGCCAGCAGTTTACAGCAAATGAACACTGAAGCTTTCTTT. The chain combines TRBV27 with TRBJ1-1; D is ambiguous. The CDR3 has 14 amino acids. Germline CDR1 and CDR2: MNHEY and SMNVEV (reference sequence). The V gene lost 2 bases and the J gene lost 0 bases, with 7 bases spanning the gap.

A few counts support this clonotype. A single base separates this from a much larger clone, so it may be a read error. This chain uses TRBV11-2 with TRBJ2-1, with D perhaps matching TRBD2 (6 bases). V was clipped by 0 bases and J by 5 bases, with 17 bases between them. Germline CDR1 reads SGHAT; CDR2 reads FQNNGV. CDR3 length: 17 residues. The chain's CDR3 is CASSLDLLLTSNNEQFF. The CDR3 region has the DNA TGTGCCAGCAGCTTAGACTTGTTACTAACTAGCAACAATGAGCAGTTCTTC.

This clonotype was observed many times. The chain recombines TRBV9 with TRBJ1-2; D ambiguous. The CDR3 spans 14 residues. V lost 3 bases to trimming and J lost 3 bases, with 12 bases between them. The germline V gene encodes CDR1 SGDLS and CDR2 YYNGEE. CDR3 coding DNA: TGTGCCAGCAGCGCTCAGCGGACGGACTATGGCTACACCTTC. Its protein is CASSAQRTDYGYTF.

This clonotype was found a few times. The gene calls are TRBV4-1 and TRBJ2-3; 10 nucleotides align to TRBD1. Germline V gives CDR1 MGHRA, CDR2 YSYEKL. V was pared by 2 bases and J by 5 bases, with 13 bases of the junction left unmatched. The CDR3 has 18 residues. CDR3 region: CASSQWPWDRGREDTQYF. CDR3 DNA sequence: TGCGCCAGCAGCCAATGGCCCTGGGACAGGGGACGGGAAGATACGCAGTATTTT.

The chain uses TRBV6-2 or TRBV6-3 and TRBJ2-5, with TRBD2 identical over 11 bases. This CDR3 contains 15 residues. CDR1 and CDR2 (germline): MNHEY, SVGEGT. V was pared by 8 bases and J by 5 bases, with 10 bases of the junction left unmatched. In nucleotides, the CDR3 is TGTGCCAGCGGGGGACTAGCGGCCTTGTATGAGACCCAGTACTTC. It is translated as CASGGLAALYETQYF.

The sample holds many counts of this clonotype. The chain carries TRBV7-2 and TRBJ1-1; D is unresolved. V dropped 2 bases and J dropped 5 bases, with 9 bases sitting between them. CDR1 is SGHTA, CDR2 FQGNSA, per germline. The CDR3 totals 13 residues. For the CDR3, the DNA is TGTGCCAGCAGCTTACAGCCGTGGACTGAAGCTTTCTTT. Its translation is CASSLQPWTEAFF.

As concerns this clonotype: Since the CDR3 does not end with the conserved phenylalanine or tryptophan, this likely comes from a read error. It is unclear where the CDR3 begins or ends on the DNA, so no DNA is shown, and the CDR3 is as TCRdb lists it. The V and J genes are TRBV7-9 and TRBJ1-1; the table's TRBD1 call for D was not verified on the DNA. 14 amino acids form the CDR3, both terminal residues included. CDR1 and CDR2 from the germline V gene are SEHNR and FQNEAQ (reference sequence). CDR3 sequence: CASSLDSKNTEACL.

This clonotype has more than one count but fewer than ten. The chain combines TRBV12-3 or TRBV12-4 with TRBJ1-2; D perhaps matches TRBD1 (5 bases). The CDR3 consists of 12 residues. The V gene lost 5 bases and the J gene lost 7 bases, with 11 bases spanning the gap. The CDR3 DNA follows: TGTGCCAGCAGTCAGGGAGAGGGTGGCTACACCTTC. As protein: CASSQGEGGYTF.

This clonotype was observed a handful of times. The genes are TRBV4-1 and TRBJ1-5; 8 bases align to TRBD1. Germline V gene sequence: CDR1 MGHRA, CDR2 YSYEKL. There are 16 residues in the CDR3. Trimming removed 2 bases from V and 7 bases from J; junction bases left unmatched: 10. In nucleotides, the CDR3 is TGCGCCAGCAGCCAAATGATAGGACAGGGCTTCCAGCCCCAGCATTTT. It is translated as CASSQMIGQGFQPQHF.

This clonotype was seen more than once but under ten times. The chain carries TRBV27 and TRBJ2-7, with 8 bases identical to TRBD1. The junction had 5 bases not matched to a gene; V was cut back by 8 bases and J by 5 bases. Germline V gives CDR1 MNHEY, CDR2 SMNVEV (reference sequence). CDR3 length: 12 residues. CDR3 region: CASRTGKHEQYF. The CDR3 coding sequence is TGTGCCAGCCGGACAGGGAAACACGAGCAGTACTTC.

This clonotype was seen only a few times. The J gene is TRBJ2-1, the V gene TRBV29-1; 7 bases are shared with TRBD1. V dropped 6 bases and J dropped 5; count of bases not matched to a gene: 19. CDR3 size: 17 residues. Germline V gene lookup returns CDR1 SQVTM and CDR2 ANQGSEA. The CDR3: CSVRQGLGSAYHNEQFF. CDR3 nucleotides: TGCAGCGTAAGACAGGGCCTCGGAAGCGCCTATCACAATGAGCAGTTCTTC.

This clonotype appeared many times. The chain is built from TRBV20-1 and TRBJ1-1; D is perhaps TRBD1 (6 bases). Deletions cut 6 bases from V and 8 bases from J, with 22 bases between. In germline, CDR1 is DFQATT, CDR2 SNEGSKA (reference sequence). The CDR3 is 14 amino acids. The CDR3 DNA reads as TGCAGTGCCCCTAGCTCCCGGACAGACTCCGAAGCTTTCTTT. Residues: CSAPSSRTDSEAFF.

The V and J genes are TRBV29-1 and TRBJ2-3, with 9 bases identical to TRBD2. V shed 0 bases, J shed 4 bases, and the junction held 8 bases outside the gene matches. Germline CDR1 reads SQVTM; CDR2 reads ANQGSEA. This CDR3 comprises 16 residues. The CDR3 sequence is CSVEDLAGGPSDTQYF. CDR3 nucleotide sequence: TGCAGCGTTGAAGATCTGGCGGGAGGGCCATCAGATACGCAGTATTTT.

This clonotype was found many times. The chain carries TRBV2 and TRBJ2-7, with D possibly called TRBD1 or TRBD2 (5 bases each). Germline lookup yields CDR1 SNHLY and CDR2 FYNNEI. The CDR3 runs 17 residues. Trimming left V 1 base short and J 9 bases short, with 25 bases between. The CDR3 coding sequence is TGTGCCAGCAGTGAAGATTTGGGACCCACACCCCCCTCAGGGCAGTACTTC. Encoded protein: CASSEDLGPTPPSGQYF. The whole variable domain, filled in from reference TRBV2 and TRBJ2-7, reads EPEVTQTPSHQVTQMGQEVILRCVPISNHLYFYWYRQILGQKVEFLVSFYNNEISEKSEIFDDQFSVERPDGSNFTLKIRSTKLEDSAMYFCASSEDLGPTPPSGQYFGPGTRLTVT.

This clonotype appeared many times. The chain uses TRBV6-6 and TRBJ2-5; 7 bases fit TRBD1. Per germline, CDR1 MNHNY and CDR2 SVGAGI (reference sequence). The ends lost 2 bases at V and 2 bases at J; junction bases unmatched: 11. The CDR3 length is 17 residues. DNA of the CDR3: TGTGCCAGCAGTTACCCTACTAAGACAGGGTATCAAGAGACCCAGTACTTC. Its translation: CASSYPTKTGYQETQYF.

This clonotype was observed many times. This sequence joins TRBV28 and TRBJ2-7; 11 nucleotides match TRBD1. The CDR3 runs to 16 residues. V lost 5 bases to trimming and J lost 3 bases; unmatched junction nucleotides: 9. Germline V CDR1 and CDR2: MDHEN, SYDVKM. CDR3 protein: CASSVGGGQGDYEQYF. CDR3 coding DNA: TGTGCCAGCAGTGTAGGTGGGGGACAGGGGGACTACGAGCAGTACTTC.